This TCR beta chain emerged from a study of T cell responses to AZD1222 COVID-19 vaccine. Overall study findings and caveats: Seropositive at baseline were only 5 to 7 AZD1222 recipients. Spike-specific TCR breadth and depth were elevated following two AZD1222 doses. CD4 TCRs linked to vaccination spanned spike, dominating at 160-218 and 743-854.

Worth noting for this clone: Its antigen remains unidentified.

Only in-frame clones appear in the TCRdb table, and some are missing; sequencing was by immunoSEQ multiplex PCR. The sample shows about 42,000 clones, roughly 88% of them seen only once. Germline V gene data show CDR1 as SGHRS and CDR2 as YFSETQ. V shed 4 bases, J shed 8 bases, and the junction held 4 bases outside the gene matches. The CDR3 spans 12 residues. The sequence came from an adult who received the AZD1222 COVID-19 vaccine. V is TRBV5-1 and J is TRBJ1-2; 8 bases agree with TRBD1. Sequenced material: peripheral blood, taken 28 days after the second AZD1222 dose. The CDR3 spells CASSVDRDGYTF. Here the CDR3 DNA reads TGCGCCAGCAGCGTGGACAGGGACGGCTACACCTTC.